A single sample is the source of the 16 T cell receptor beta chains below, sequenced in a study of CD8 T cells in Susac syndrome. RNA totalling roughly 0.45 to 1 ug underwent reverse transcription with random hexamers. TCRdb independently ran MiXCR on the immunoSEQ multiplex PCR reads; one entry per CDR3 protein. This sample has approximately 160,000 distinct CDR3 sequences; roughly 92% occur once, and the top ten carry roughly 0.097%. The sequencing sample was made of CD4+ T cells from PBMCs. All receptors come from a human donor with multiple sclerosis.

The chain is built from TRBV28 and TRBJ1-5; D is possibly TRBD1 (5 bases). Trimming stripped 1 base from V and 2 bases from J, with 12 bases between. This CDR3 spans 16 amino acids. Germline lookup yields CDR1 MDHEN and CDR2 SYDVKM. The chain's CDR3 is CASSLSSGYGNQPQHF. CDR3 sequence (DNA): TGTGCCAGCAGTTTATCATCAGGGTATGGCAATCAGCCCCAGCATTTT.

The chain couples TRBV11-2 to TRBJ2-3; D is possibly TRBD2 (7 bases). V was trimmed by 0 bases and J by 5 bases, leaving 12 bases between them. CDR3 size: 15 residues. The germline CDR1 and CDR2 sequences are SGHAT and FQNNGV. The CDR3 DNA reads TGTGCCAGCAGCTTAGATGGGGGGGCGGGAGATACGCAGTATTTT. As protein: CASSLDGGAGDTQYF.

The V and J genes are TRBV18 and TRBJ1-4, with D unresolved. Per the germline V gene, CDR1 is KGHSH and CDR2 is LQKENI. The CDR3 runs to 15 residues. The V and J ends lost 0 bases and 10 bases respectively, with 15 bases between them. CDR3 in amino acids: CASSPPSQAASKLFF. For the CDR3, the DNA is TGTGCCAGCTCACCACCTTCCCAGGCAGCCTCAAAACTGTTTTTT. The whole variable domain, filled in from reference TRBV18 and TRBJ1-4, reads NAGVMQNPRHLVRRRGQEARLRCSPMKGHSHVYWYRQLPEEGLKFMVYLQKENIIDESGMPKERFSAEFPKEGPSILRIQQVVRGDSAAYFCASSPPSQAASKLFFGSGTQLSVL.

The gene calls are TRBV2 and TRBJ1-1; no reliable D call. Germline V gene lookup returns CDR1 SNHLY and CDR2 FYNNEI. The CDR3 totals 16 residues. The V and J ends lost 6 bases and 0 bases respectively, with 17 bases between them. The CDR3 loop is CASSEMKSLMNTEAFF. Written as DNA, the CDR3 is TGTGCCAGCAGCGAGATGAAGAGTCTCATGAACACTGAAGCTTTCTTT.

The V and J genes are TRBV7-2 and TRBJ2-2; D may be TRBD1 or TRBD2 (6 bases each). V was pared by 8 bases and J by 4 bases, with 14 bases between. In germline, CDR1 is SGHTA, CDR2 FQGNSA. This CDR3 spans 14 amino acids. The CDR3 DNA sequence: TGTGCCAGCGGAGGGGGGCAAGGCACCGGGGAGCTGTTTTTT. Amino acid sequence: CASGGGQGTGELFF.

The rearrangement uses TRBV6-1 and TRBJ2-6; TRBD1 might be the D (6 bases). CDR3 length: 16 residues. The germline gives CDR1 MNHNS, CDR2 SASEGT. V was pared by 5 bases and J by 0 bases, with 11 bases between. The CDR3 DNA is TGTGCCAGCAGTACAGGGACGATCTCTGGGGCCAACGTCCTGACTTTC. Amino acid sequence: CASSTGTISGANVLTF.

The CDR3 is CASSAGQRNTGELFF. CDR3 sequence (DNA): TGTGCCAGCAGTGCAGGACAGAGAAACACCGGGGAGCTGTTTTTT. The chain couples TRBV6-5 to TRBJ2-2, with D tentatively TRBD1 (6 bases). The germline gives CDR1 MNHEY, CDR2 SVGAGI. The CDR3 is made up of 15 amino acids. V was clipped by 5 bases and J by 2 bases, with 12 bases between them.

The chain combines TRBV3-1 with TRBJ2-5; the D is unclear. The V gene's germline CDR1 is LGHDT and CDR2 YNNKEL (reference sequence). Trimming stripped 2 bases from V and 1 base from J, with 14 bases between. There are 16 residues in the CDR3. In DNA, the CDR3 is TGTGCCAGCAGCCAAAATTCACCTTCCTCCCAAGAGACCCAGTACTTC. Translating it yields CASSQNSPSSQETQYF.

This clonotype appeared a few times. The chain uses TRBV5-1 and TRBJ2-1; D perhaps matches TRBD2 (5 bases). V lost 0 bases and J lost 3, with 10 bases in between. CDR1 and CDR2 from the germline V gene are SGHRS and YFSETQ. The CDR3 is made up of 15 amino acids. CDR3 coding DNA: TGCGCCAGCAGCTTGGGCCTAGCAGACTACAATGAGCAGTTCTTC. Translated: CASSLGLADYNEQFF.

This chain uses TRBV27 with TRBJ1-5; D is unclear. CDR3 length equals 15 residues. Deletions cut 6 bases from V and 1 base from J, with 13 bases between. Germline CDR1 and CDR2: MNHEY and SMNVEV (reference sequence). The CDR3 DNA follows: TGTGCCAGCAGCCGGACCCCGGACAGCAATCAGCCCCAGCATTTT. Protein: CASSRTPDSNQPQHF.

The gene calls are TRBV7-9 and TRBJ1-1, with D possibly being TRBD1 (6 bases). The V and J ends lost 7 bases and 0 bases respectively, with 12 bases between them. Germline loops: CDR1 SEHNR, CDR2 FQNEAQ (reference sequence). This CDR3 is built from 14 residues. In DNA, the CDR3 is TGTGCCAGCAACAAGGGGACACTGAACACTGAAGCTTTCTTT. Its protein is CASNKGTLNTEAFF.

The V call is TRBV5-1, the J call TRBJ1-1; 8 nucleotides agree with TRBD1. J gave up 5 bases and V 4 bases, and 13 bases lay outside the gene matches. The CDR3 totals 16 residues. CDR1 and CDR2 (germline): SGHRS, YFSETQ. This chain's CDR3 is CASSRDQSQGGTEAFF. The CDR3 DNA reads as TGCGCCAGCAGCCGCGATCAATCACAGGGGGGAACTGAAGCTTTCTTT.

This clonotype was detected once. The chain carries TRBV11-2 and TRBJ1-3, with a possible D match to TRBD1 (5 bases). Trimming left V 6 bases short and J 4 bases short, with 19 bases between. CDR1 and CDR2 from the germline V gene are SGHAT and FQNNGV. This CDR3 region has 16 residues. CDR3 sequence reads: CASRSLGPGSGNTIYF. CDR3 bases: TGTGCCAGCAGGTCCTTGGGGCCCGGGAGCGGAAACACCATATATTTT.

The chain combines TRBV19 with TRBJ1-5; D remains unclear. The ends were cut back, 7 bases at V and 3 bases at J, with 13 bases in the middle. The CDR3 spans 14 residues. The germline gives CDR1 LNHDA, CDR2 SQIVND (reference sequence). The CDR3 region is CASNPRGYNQPQHF. The CDR3 nucleotides are TGTGCCAGTAACCCTCGAGGTTACAATCAGCCCCAGCATTTT.

The V gene is TRBV30, the J gene TRBJ1-1; no definite D call. Per the germline V gene, CDR1 is GTSNPN and CDR2 is SVGIG (reference sequence). Trimming took off 3 bases at V and 6 bases at J, with 8 bases between the two ends. This CDR3 is built from 11 residues. The chain's CDR3 is CAWRMFSEAFF. CDR3 nucleotide sequence: TGTGCCTGGAGGATGTTCTCTGAAGCTTTCTTT.

The chain recombines TRBV20-1 with TRBJ1-2; TRBD1 is a possible D gene (6 bases). Trimming removed 0 bases from V and 2 bases from J, with 10 bases in between. The germline V gene has CDR1 DFQATT and CDR2 SNEGSKA (reference sequence). This CDR3 spans 14 amino acids. The CDR3 spells CSARDRGSNYGYTF. As DNA, the CDR3 is TGCAGTGCTAGAGACAGGGGATCCAACTATGGCTACACCTTC.